This T cell receptor beta chain appears in the sequencing data of a study of regulatory T cells in long-lasting Graves disease. Study overall: With positive TSH receptor antibodies and over 5 years of antithyroid drugs, Graves' disease was considered persistent. Points from the study as a whole: Whereas approximately 980 public clonotypes were shared by new patients, persistent patients shared more, at roughly 3,000. Persistent disease was characterized by preferential usage of TRBV28, TRBJ1-2 and TRBJ2-5.

Construction of TCR beta libraries relied on iRepertoire HTBI primers and on Arm-PCR targeting CDR3 regions. Authors' methods: Analysis of the samples identified over 60 TRBV and 14 TRBJ segments. MiXCR, run by TCRdb on the multiplex PCR reads, gives a single entry per CDR3 protein. The V and J calls and clone size come from TCRdb's table, not from the authors' own analysis. Of roughly 400,000 distinct CDR3 sequences in the sample, under 25% were seen once. On this clonotype: The antigen is not known.

The CDR3 contains 15 residues. Trimming cost V 4 bases and J 0 bases; bases outside gene matches: 5. Germline loops: CDR1 WSHSY, CDR2 SAAADI. Time point denoted: persistent/refractory GD, antithyroid drugs over 5 years with positive TRAb. PBMC RNA served as the TCR library source. This sequence originates from a female donor with Graves disease. V gene TRBV10-2 combines with J gene TRBJ2-7, with 8 bases lining up with TRBD2. Sequences were derived from peripheral blood mononuclear cells (PBMCs), sampled when the disease was refractory, from a patient treated with antithyroid drugs. The CDR3 protein is CASSGAGESSYEQYF. The CDR3 region has the DNA TGCGCCAGCAGTGGAGCGGGAGAGAGCTCCTACGAGCAGTACTTC.